Listed below are T cell receptor beta chains from one sample, sequenced in a study of cytomegalovirus exposure and HLA in healthy donors. Some clones are missing from TCRdb's copy, which holds only in-frame ones; the method was immunoSEQ multiplex PCR. The table has some 130,000 clones, roughly 80% seen once; the top ten hold 3% to 4%. The sample comprised PBMCs. These receptor sequences come from a woman aged 40 to 49 in good health and CMV-seronegative. The CDR3 runs from the conserved cysteine through the conserved F or W. Each record gives: CDR3 length, D gene, J gene, V gene, clone size, CDR3 protein, CDR3 DNA. The D gene is left open where the match is weak. Only part of the rows carry a size: once, few, many, or a class if the clone is expanded.

14 - TRBJ1-6 TRBV9 - CASSVGEFNSPLHF TGTGCCAGCAGCGTAGGGGAGTTTAATTCACCCCTCCACTTT
18 - TRBJ1-4 TRBV27 - CASRPLPGHQHPNEKLFF TGTGCCAGCAGACCCCTTCCGGGACACCAACATCCGAATGAAAAACTGTTTTTT
15 - TRBJ2-7 TRBV4-2 - CASSQDLQGYYEQYF TGTGCCAGCAGCCAAGATCTCCAGGGGTACTACGAGCAGTACTTC
15 - TRBJ1-6 TRBV4-3 - CASSQERGNNSPLHF TGCGCCAGCAGCCAAGAACGAGGGAATAATTCACCCCTCCACTTT
15 - TRBJ1-4 TRBV4-1 few CASSPQPGHNEKLFF TGCGCCAGCAGCCCACAACCGGGACATAATGAAAAACTGTTTTTT
15 - TRBJ2-1 TRBV9 - CASSVGGGPYNEQFF TGTGCCAGCAGCGTAGGAGGGGGACCATACAATGAGCAGTTCTTC
14 TRBD1 TRBJ1-6 TRBV6-6 few CASRPRGEDSPLHF TGTGCCAGCAGGCCCAGGGGGGAAGATTCACCCCTCCACTTT
15 TRBD1 TRBJ2-7 TRBV4-2 once CASSQGSTGGDEQYF TGTGCCAGCAGCCAAGGAAGTACAGGGGGTGACGAGCAGTACTTC
18 TRBD1 TRBJ1-3 TRBV10-3 - CAISESAIGQGSGNTIYF TGTGCCATCAGTGAGTCGGCAATAGGACAGGGCTCTGGAAACACCATATATTTT
14 - TRBJ2-4 TRBV6-6 - CASSYGGTWDIQYF TGTGCCAGCAGTTACGGAGGGACGTGGGACATTCAGTACTTC
14 TRBD1 TRBJ1-4 TRBV10-3 - CAISNRGTNEKLFF TGTGCCATCAGTAACAGGGGAACTAATGAAAAACTGTTTTTT
16 - TRBJ2-7 TRBV6-5 few CASSYVAGRHPYEQYF TGTGCCAGCAGTTACGTGGCGGGGCGTCACCCCTACGAGCAGTACTTC
18 TRBD1 TRBJ1-2 TRBV5-6 once CASSFARDRRGLGYGYTF TGTGCCAGCAGCTTCGCGAGGGACAGGAGGGGGCTTGGCTATGGCTACACCTTC
16 - TRBJ1-1 TRBV7-2 - CASSLMAGSPSTEAFF TGTGCCAGCAGCTTAATGGCGGGCTCCCCGTCCACTGAAGCTTTCTTT
17 TRBD2 TRBJ2-5 TRBV7-9 once CASSLDRLAGAQETQYF TGTGCCAGCAGCTTAGACCGACTAGCGGGGGCCCAAGAGACCCAGTACTTC
12 TRBD1 TRBJ2-7 TRBV7-9 few CSSGQNRGEQYF TGTTCCAGCGGCCAAAACAGGGGCGAGCAGTACTTC
13 - TRBJ2-2 TRBV10-3 - CAISAQGEGELFF TGTGCCATCAGCGCACAGGGCGAGGGGGAGCTGTTTTTT
12 TRBD1 TRBJ2-1 TRBV29-1 - CSGLGQYNEQFF TGCAGCGGCCTGGGACAGTACAATGAGCAGTTCTTC
16 - TRBJ1-1 TRBV6-5 - CASSYPPGGLRTEAFF TGTGCCAGCAGTTACCCTCCTGGGGGCCTAAGGACTGAAGCTTTCTTT
15 TRBD2 TRBJ2-1 TRBV28 - CASSPRTSSYNEQFF TGTGCCAGCAGCCCTCGGACTAGCTCCTACAATGAGCAGTTCTTC
18 TRBD1 TRBJ2-3 TRBV15 - CATSRVGDRTVGTDTQYF TGTGCCACCAGCAGAGTAGGGGACAGGACGGTCGGGACAGATACGCAGTATTTT
12 - TRBJ2-5 TRBV5-1 once CASTSPTGEQYF TGCGCCAGCACGTCACCGACGGGGGAGCAGTACTTC
15 - TRBJ1-3 TRBV19 - CASSIDSSSGNTIYF TGTGCCAGTAGTATCGACAGCTCTTCTGGAAACACCATATATTTT
15 - TRBJ1-3 TRBV6-6 few CASSYSSSSGNTIYF TGTGCCAGCAGTTACTCGTCTAGCTCTGGAAACACCATATATTTT
14 - TRBJ2-2 TRBV27 - CASRLGPNTGELFF TGTGCCAGCAGACTAGGACCGAACACCGGGGAGCTGTTTTTT
15 TRBD1 TRBJ1-2 TRBV9 once CASSVAGDRAYGYTF TGTGCCAGCAGCGTAGCGGGAGACAGGGCCTATGGCTACACCTTC
20 - TRBJ2-5 TRBV27 - CASSLSPGRGLGPFAETQYF TGTGCCAGCAGTTTATCGCCCGGGAGGGGGCTGGGGCCCTTTGCAGAGACCCAGTACTTC
14 - TRBJ1-6 TRBV15 - CATSPGSLNSPLHF TGTGCCACCTCCCCCGGTAGTCTCAATTCACCCCTCCACTTT
15 - TRBJ2-7 TRBV6-1 many CASSVRDSSSYEQYF TGTGCCAGCAGTGTCCGGGACTCGAGCTCCTACGAGCAGTACTTC
14 TRBD1 TRBJ1-4 TRBV19 - CASSVQGTNEKLFF TGTGCCAGTAGTGTACAGGGGACTAATGAAAAACTGTTTTTT
13 TRBD1 TRBJ1-2 TRBV5-4 - CASSLTGGDGYTF TGTGCCAGCAGCTTGACAGGGGGCGATGGCTACACCTTC
15 TRBD2 TRBJ2-3 TRBV5-1 - CASSQGGGGTDTQYF TGCGCCAGCAGCCAAGGTGGCGGGGGAACAGATACGCAGTATTTT
14 TRBD2 TRBJ2-3 TRBV19 - CASSTSGWADTQYF TGTGCCAGTAGTACTAGCGGCTGGGCAGATACGCAGTATTTT
18 TRBD2 TRBJ2-7 TRBV5-4 - CASSLVLAGGPSSYEQYF TGTGCCAGCAGCTTGGTACTAGCGGGAGGGCCCAGCTCCTACGAGCAGTACTTC
13 - TRBJ2-7 TRBV18 - CASSPRESYEQYF TGTGCCAGCTCTCCGAGGGAGTCCTACGAGCAGTACTTC
12 TRBD1 TRBJ1-2 TRBV19 - CATVDRGSSYTF TGTGCCACCGTTGACAGGGGGAGTAGCTACACCTTC
11 - TRBJ2-4 TRBV2 - CAVHSKNIQYF TGTGCCGTCCACAGCAAAAACATTCAGTACTTC
16 TRBD2 TRBJ2-1 TRBV6-5 - CASSLAPSGVYNEQFF TGTGCCAGCAGTTTGGCCCCTAGCGGGGTCTACAATGAGCAGTTCTTC
15 - TRBJ1-5 TRBV5-1 - CASSLSGGSNQPQHF TGCGCCAGCAGCTTGTCGGGGGGCTCAAATCAGCCCCAGCATTTT
16 TRBD1 TRBJ2-3 TRBV9 few CASSVDLGQGRRAQYF TGTGCCAGCAGCGTAGACCTTGGACAGGGGAGGAGGGCGCAGTATTTT
16 TRBD1 TRBJ1-4 TRBV9 - CASSVTGTAVNEKLFF TGTGCCAGCAGCGTAACCGGGACAGCCGTAAATGAAAAACTGTTTTTT
14 TRBD1 TRBJ1-1 TRBV5-4 - CASSDRGRVTEAFF TGTGCCAGCAGCGACAGGGGGCGGGTCACTGAAGCTTTCTTT
17 TRBD2 TRBJ2-3 TRBV28 - CASSRYTSGIWTDTQYF TGTGCCAGCAGTCGTTACACTAGCGGGATTTGGACAGATACGCAGTATTTT
11 TRBD1 TRBJ1-5 TRBV19 - CASSMGQARNF TGTGCCAGTAGTATGGGACAGGCCAGGAATTTT
13 - TRBJ2-7 TRBV2 - CASSEGPSYEQYF TGTGCCAGCAGTGAAGGCCCATCCTACGAGCAGTACTTC
14 TRBD1 TRBJ2-2 TRBV13 once CASSSTGGAGELFF TGTGCCAGCAGCTCTACAGGGGGCGCCGGGGAGCTGTTTTTT
14 TRBD1 TRBJ1-1 TRBV6-1 - CASSGGTDLPEAFF TGTGCCAGCAGTGGCGGGACAGATCTCCCTGAAGCTTTCTTT
15 - TRBJ1-3 TRBV2 - CASSSRTVSGNTIYF TGTGCCAGCAGTTCGCGGACAGTCTCTGGAAACACCATATATTTT
16 TRBD2 TRBJ2-5 TRBV7-2 once CASSLVGGGGRETQYF TGTGCCAGCAGCTTAGTCGGCGGCGGGGGGAGGGAGACCCAGTACTTC
14 TRBD1 TRBJ2-1 TRBV11-1 - CASSSTGQGALQFF TGTGCCAGCAGCTCAACCGGACAGGGGGCATTGCAGTTCTTC
15 - TRBJ2-5 TRBV4-3 - CASSPRRGNEETQYF TGCGCCAGCAGCCCCCGGCGCGGGAACGAAGAGACCCAGTACTTC
16 TRBD1 TRBJ1-1 TRBV4-3 - CASSPSQGARGTEAFF TGCGCCAGCAGCCCTTCTCAGGGGGCGCGAGGCACTGAAGCTTTCTTT
15 - TRBJ1-1 TRBV7-9 - CASSKEGVTDTEAFF TGTGCCAGCAGCAAGGAGGGTGTAACGGACACTGAAGCTTTCTTT
16 TRBD1 TRBJ2-7 TRBV5-1 - CASSLGTRGPSSEQYF TGCGCCAGCAGCTTGGGGACGAGGGGGCCATCTTCCGAGCAGTACTTC
17 - TRBJ2-3 TRBV4-1 - CASSHPKAGPFTDTQYF TGCGCCAGCAGCCATCCTAAAGCGGGTCCCTTCACAGATACGCAGTATTTT